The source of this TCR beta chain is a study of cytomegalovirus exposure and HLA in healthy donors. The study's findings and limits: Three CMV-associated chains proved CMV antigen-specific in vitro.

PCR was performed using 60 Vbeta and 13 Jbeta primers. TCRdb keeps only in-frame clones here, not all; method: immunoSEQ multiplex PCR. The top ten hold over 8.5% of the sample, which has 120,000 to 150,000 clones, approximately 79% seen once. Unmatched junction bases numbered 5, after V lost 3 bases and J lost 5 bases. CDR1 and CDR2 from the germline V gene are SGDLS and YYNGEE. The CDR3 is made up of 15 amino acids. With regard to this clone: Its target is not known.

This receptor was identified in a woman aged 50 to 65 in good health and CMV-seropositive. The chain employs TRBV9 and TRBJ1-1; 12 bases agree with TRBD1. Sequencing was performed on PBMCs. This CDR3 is CASSGGTGGRTEAFF. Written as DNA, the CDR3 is TGTGCCAGCAGCGGGGGGACAGGGGGCCGAACTGAAGCTTTCTTT.